This is a list of T cell receptor beta chains from one sample in a study of type 1 regulatory T cells. Which antigens these TCRs recognize remains unknown. One entry per CDR3 protein, called by TCRdb with MiXCR from the reads. The table shows around 65,000 distinct CDR3 sequences, with around 49% occurring only once. The sample comprised cultured non-Tr1 T cells, either the whole culture or a sorted T cell fraction (not recorded which). The source of these receptors is a human donor in good health. The CDR3 runs from the conserved cysteine through the conserved F or W. D genes are given only for firm matches. Clone size, where shown, is once, few, many, or a class for clones that have expanded.

v_gene	d_gene	abundance	j_gene	CDR3nt	CDR3aa
TRBV5-1	.	.	TRBJ2-7	TGCGCCAGCAGCTTGTCCCGAGGGGGAGGCTCCTACGAGCAGTACTTC	CASSLSRGGGSYEQYF
TRBV3-1	.	few	TRBJ2-3	TGTGCCAGCAGCCCGGGCAGGGGTACAGATACGCAGTATTTT	CASSPGRGTDTQYF
TRBV30	.	.	TRBJ1-1	TGTGCCTGGAGCCCAACCCGGGAAGCTTTCTTT	CAWSPTREAFF
TRBV11-3	TRBD1	.	TRBJ1-1	TGTGCCAGCAGCACCGGGACAGGGAGAAACACTGAAGCTTTCTTT	CASSTGTGRNTEAFF
TRBV28	TRBD2	.	TRBJ2-2	TGTGCCAGCAGCTCCGAGGGGACTAGCGGCCTAAGGGGCGGGGAGCTGTTTTTT	CASSSEGTSGLRGGELFF
TRBV7-2	TRBD2	few	TRBJ2-1	TGTGCCAGCAGCTTAGAGCGGGGGGCCTACAATGAGCAGTTCTTC	CASSLERGAYNEQFF
TRBV28	TRBD1	.	TRBJ2-5	TGTGCCAGCAGTTCAACCGGGACAGCACTCCAAGAGACCCAGTACTTC	CASSSTGTALQETQYF
TRBV4-2	TRBD2	.	TRBJ2-5	TGTGCCAGCAGCCACGGGAGACTAGCGGGAGACCAAGAGACCCAGTACTTC	CASSHGRLAGDQETQYF
TRBV27	TRBD2	.	TRBJ2-3	TGTGCCAGCAGGCCTAGCGGGCGTCAAACAGATACGCAGTATTTT	CASRPSGRQTDTQYF
TRBV4-3	TRBD2	.	TRBJ2-7	TGCGCCAGCAGCCAAGCCAGGGAGGGATACGAGCAGTACTTC	CASSQAREGYEQYF
TRBV2	.	few	TRBJ2-1	TGTGCCAGCACGGCGTCACAGGGATTCTACAATGAGCAGTTCTTC	CASTASQGFYNEQFF
TRBV2	.	.	TRBJ1-6	TGTGCCAGCAGTCGTAGGGACGCTACGCATTCACCCCTCCACTTT	CASSRRDATHSPLHF
TRBV3-1	.	.	TRBJ2-1	TGTGCCAGCATTCAACGGGCCAGCCCCAATGAGCAGTTCTTC	CASIQRASPNEQFF
TRBV20-1	.	few	TRBJ2-2	TGCAGTGCTCTAACCGAGACTGGGGAGCTGTTTTTT	CSALTETGELFF
TRBV30	TRBD1	few	TRBJ1-1	TGTGCCTGGAGCCACCCTCGACAGGGACGGGAAGCTTTCTTT	CAWSHPRQGREAFF
TRBV10-3	.	.	TRBJ2-3	TGTGCCAGCAACCCGGGACACCTAAGCACAGATACGCAGTATTTT	CASNPGHLSTDTQYF
TRBV20-1	TRBD2	.	TRBJ2-1	TGCAGTGCTAGCGGTGCGGGACTAGCGGGGGCCAATGAGCAGTTCTTC	CSASGAGLAGANEQFF
TRBV28	TRBD1	few	TRBJ1-2	TGTGCCAGCAGTTTTGGGACAGGGACTAACTATGGCTACACCTTC	CASSFGTGTNYGYTF
TRBV20-1	TRBD1	.	TRBJ1-1	TGCAGGCCAGGGGGGACCAAACAGTTGAACACTGAAGCTTTCTTT	CRPGGTKQLNTEAFF
TRBV15	.	.	TRBJ1-2	TGTGCCACCAGCAGAGAACACAGGGCCGGGGGCTACACCTTC	CATSREHRAGGYTF
TRBV27	.	few	TRBJ1-6	TGTGCCAGCCAACCCAACTTAAATTCACCCCTCCACTTT	CASQPNLNSPLHF
TRBV19	.	.	TRBJ1-1	TGTGCCAGTAGTAGCCGTAGTACGGGGGTCACTGAAGCTTTCTTT	CASSSRSTGVTEAFF
TRBV27	TRBD1	.	TRBJ2-7	TGTGCCAGCAGTCGGACAGGGGAAATTCATCCCCACGAGCAGTACTTC	CASSRTGEIHPHEQYF
TRBV11-1	.	few	TRBJ1-6	TGTGCCAGCAGCATTTACAGGGATAATTCACCCCTCCACTTT	CASSIYRDNSPLHF
TRBV7-9	.	.	TRBJ1-2	TGTGCCAGCAGCACCAACCAGGGGCCCAGAGGAGGCTACACCTTC	CASSTNQGPRGGYTF
TRBV5-1	.	.	TRBJ1-3	TGCGCCAGCAGCTTGGAGCGGGGGCCTGGAAACACCATATATTTT	CASSLERGPGNTIYF
TRBV20-1	.	few	TRBJ1-3	TGCAGTGCTCCCCACCAGAGCTCTGGAAACACCATATATTTT	CSAPHQSSGNTIYF
TRBV4-1	TRBD1	few	TRBJ1-2	TGCGCCAGCAGCCAAGAAAGGGTCGGACAGGGGGCGGATGGCTACACCTTC	CASSQERVGQGADGYTF
TRBV7-9	TRBD2	.	TRBJ2-3	TGTGCCAGCAGCTCCCGGGAGGCCGGGGGGGTTTTCACAGATACGCAGTATTTT	CASSSREAGGVFTDTQYF
TRBV20-1	.	few	TRBJ1-6	TGCAGTGCTAGAGTCAGTAAACCTAATTCACCCCTCCACTTT	CSARVSKPNSPLHF
TRBV6-2/TRBV6-3	.	.	TRBJ2-5	TGTGCCACCGGGCGGCAGTACCAAGAGACCCAGTACTTC	CATGRQYQETQYF
TRBV5-1	TRBD1	.	TRBJ1-1	TGCGCCAGCAGCTTGGCCAGGGGGGGGATGTACACTGAAGCTTTCTTT	CASSLARGGMYTEAFF
TRBV7-2	TRBD1	.	TRBJ1-5	TGTGCCAGCAGCTTAGGAGGGACAGGGATTAGCAATCAGCCCCAGCATTTT	CASSLGGTGISNQPQHF
TRBV5-1	TRBD1	.	TRBJ2-7	TGCGCCAGCAGCTTCGACAGGGTCTCCTACGAGCAGTACTTC	CASSFDRVSYEQYF
TRBV7-8	.	.	TRBJ2-7	TGTGCCAGCAGCTTAGTGGGGGGGCTGGTTCGCGAGCAGTACTTC	CASSLVGGLVREQYF
TRBV12-3/TRBV12-4	.	few	TRBJ1-1	TGTGCCAGCAGTCCGGACACAGGGTCTAACACTGAAGCTTTCTTT	CASSPDTGSNTEAFF
TRBV12-3/TRBV12-4	.	once	TRBJ2-7	TGTGCCAGCAGTTTAGCGCCCAGTACTAGGGGAGAGCAGTACTTC	CASSLAPSTRGEQYF
TRBV4-1	.	few	TRBJ2-1	TGCGCCAGCAGAACATGGGAGGGGGCCGGCTTCAATGAGCAGTTCTTC	CASRTWEGAGFNEQFF
TRBV5-1	.	once	TRBJ1-2	TGCGCCAGCATAACAGCCCCTGGACAAAGCGGCGGCTACACCTTC	CASITAPGQSGGYTF
TRBV4-2	.	.	TRBJ2-3	TGTGCCAGCAGCCAAGCCGGGACAACTGGCACAGATACGCAGTATTTT	CASSQAGTTGTDTQYF
TRBV7-7	.	.	TRBJ2-1	TGTGCCAGCAGCCCTGAAATGAACGGGGGCTACAATGAGCAGTTCTTC	CASSPEMNGGYNEQFF
TRBV4-3	.	.	TRBJ2-6	TGCGCCAGCAGCCAAGAACGACGGGGGGCCAACGTCCTGACTTTC	CASSQERRGANVLTF
TRBV4-1	.	.	TRBJ2-7	TGCGCCAGCAGCCAAGAATTCCCGGGGTTCTACGAGCAGTACTTC	CASSQEFPGFYEQYF
TRBV12-3/TRBV12-4	.	medium-sized	TRBJ1-6	TGTGCCAGCAGTTTCACGTTGGTATTAGGTTCACCCCTCCACTTT	CASSFTLVLGSPLHF
TRBV12-3/TRBV12-4	.	.	TRBJ1-5	TGTGCCAGCAGCCGAACAGGGAGGCAGCAGCCCCAGCATTTT	CASSRTGRQQPQHF